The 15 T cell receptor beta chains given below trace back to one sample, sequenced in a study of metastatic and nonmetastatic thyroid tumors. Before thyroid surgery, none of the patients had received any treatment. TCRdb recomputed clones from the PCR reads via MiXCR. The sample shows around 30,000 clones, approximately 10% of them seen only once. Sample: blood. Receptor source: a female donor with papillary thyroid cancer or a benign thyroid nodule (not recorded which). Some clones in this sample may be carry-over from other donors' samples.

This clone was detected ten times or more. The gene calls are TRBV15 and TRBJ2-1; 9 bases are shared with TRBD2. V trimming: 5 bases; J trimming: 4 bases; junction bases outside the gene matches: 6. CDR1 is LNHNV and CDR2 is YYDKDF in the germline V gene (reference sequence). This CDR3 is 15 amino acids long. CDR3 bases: TGTGCCACCAGCGGCAGACTAGCGGAATACAATGAGCAGTTCTTC. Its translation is CATSGRLAEYNEQFF.

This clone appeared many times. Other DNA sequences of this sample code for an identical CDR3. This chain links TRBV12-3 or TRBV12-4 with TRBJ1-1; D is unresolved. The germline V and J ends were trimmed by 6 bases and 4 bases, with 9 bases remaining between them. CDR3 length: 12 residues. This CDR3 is CASSRGPTEAFF. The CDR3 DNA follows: TGTGCCAGCAGCCGCGGTCCCACTGAAGCTTTCTTT.

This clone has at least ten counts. CDR3 in DNA: TGCGCCAGCAGCCCCGCGCGGGAGGGCCCAGATACGCAGTATTTT. This encodes CASSPAREGPDTQYF. This chain joins TRBV4-3 and TRBJ2-3; 9 positions match TRBD2. V was clipped by 4 bases and J by 4 bases; unmatched bases: 6. CDR1 and CDR2 from the germline V gene are LGHNA and YSLEER. The CDR3 loop spans 15 amino acids.

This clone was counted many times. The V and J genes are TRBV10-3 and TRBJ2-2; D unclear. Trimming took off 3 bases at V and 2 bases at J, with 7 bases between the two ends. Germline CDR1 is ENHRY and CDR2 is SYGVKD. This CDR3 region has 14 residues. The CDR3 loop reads CAISELPNTGELFF. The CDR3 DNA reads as TGTGCCATCAGTGAACTCCCCAACACCGGGGAGCTGTTTTTT.

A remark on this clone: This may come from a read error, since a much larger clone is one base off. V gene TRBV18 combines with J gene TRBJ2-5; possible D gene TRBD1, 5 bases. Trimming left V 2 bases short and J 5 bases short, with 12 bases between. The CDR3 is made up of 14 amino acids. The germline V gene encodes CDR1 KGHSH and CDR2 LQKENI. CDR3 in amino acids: CASSPGALWETQYF. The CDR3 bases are TGTGCCAGCTCACCAGGGGCGCTGTGGGAGACCCAGTACTTC.

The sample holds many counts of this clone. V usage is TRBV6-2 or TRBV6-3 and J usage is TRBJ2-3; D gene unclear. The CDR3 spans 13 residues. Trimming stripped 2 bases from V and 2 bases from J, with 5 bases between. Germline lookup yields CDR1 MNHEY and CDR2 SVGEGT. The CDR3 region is CASSYRDTDTQYF. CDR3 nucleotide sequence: TGTGCCAGCAGTTACAGGGACACAGATACGCAGTATTTT.

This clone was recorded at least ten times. In nucleotides, the CDR3 is TGCAGTGCTAGAGGCCGTGTTAATACCTACGAGCAGTACTTC. Translating it yields CSARGRVNTYEQYF. This rearrangement joins TRBV20-1 to TRBJ2-7; D ambiguous. With 1 base removed from V and 2 bases from J, the gap between germline ends came to 12 bases. Per the germline V gene, CDR1 is DFQATT and CDR2 is SNEGSKA (reference sequence). This CDR3 contains 14 residues.

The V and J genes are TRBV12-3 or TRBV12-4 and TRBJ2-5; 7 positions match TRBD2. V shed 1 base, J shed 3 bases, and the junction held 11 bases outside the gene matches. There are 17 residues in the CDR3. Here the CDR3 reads CASSLVGASGGEETQYF. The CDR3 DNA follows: TGTGCCAGCAGTTTAGTCGGGGCTAGCGGAGGCGAAGAGACCCAGTACTTC.

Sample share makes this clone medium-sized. CDR3 protein: CSAIQREPYEQYF. As DNA, the CDR3 is TGCAGTGCTATACAGCGGGAACCCTACGAGCAGTACTTC. This rearrangement joins TRBV20-1 to TRBJ2-7; 7 positions match TRBD2. Trimming removed 4 bases from V and 2 bases from J; junction bases left unmatched: 5. The CDR3 is 13 residues long. CDR1 is DFQATT and CDR2 is SNEGSKA in the germline V gene (reference sequence).

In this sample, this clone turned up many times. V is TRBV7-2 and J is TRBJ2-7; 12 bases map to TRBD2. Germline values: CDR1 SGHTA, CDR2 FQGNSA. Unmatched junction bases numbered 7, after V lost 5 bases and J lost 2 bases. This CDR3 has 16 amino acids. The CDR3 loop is CASSPGTSGSPYEQYF. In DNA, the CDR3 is TGTGCCAGCAGCCCGGGGACTAGCGGGTCCCCCTACGAGCAGTACTTC.

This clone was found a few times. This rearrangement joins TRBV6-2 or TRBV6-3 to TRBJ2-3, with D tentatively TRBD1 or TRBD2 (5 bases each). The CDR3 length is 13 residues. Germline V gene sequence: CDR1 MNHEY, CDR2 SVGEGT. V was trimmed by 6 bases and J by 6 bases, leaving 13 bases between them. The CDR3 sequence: CASRRGPRDTQYF. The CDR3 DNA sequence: TGTGCCAGCAGGAGGGGTCCAAGGGATACGCAGTATTTT.

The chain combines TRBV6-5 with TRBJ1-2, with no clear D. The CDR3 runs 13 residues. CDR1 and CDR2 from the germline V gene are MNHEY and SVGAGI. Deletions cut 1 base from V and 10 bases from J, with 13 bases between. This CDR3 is CASSYFEGNVYTF. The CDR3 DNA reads TGTGCCAGCAGTTACTTTGAGGGAAATGTCTACACCTTC.

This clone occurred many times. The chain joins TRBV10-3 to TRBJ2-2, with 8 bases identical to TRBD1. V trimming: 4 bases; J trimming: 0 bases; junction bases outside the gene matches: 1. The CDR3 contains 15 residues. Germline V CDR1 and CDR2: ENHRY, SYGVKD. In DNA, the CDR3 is TGTGCCATCAGTGGGGACAGGCCGAACACCGGGGAGCTGTTTTTT. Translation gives CAISGDRPNTGELFF.

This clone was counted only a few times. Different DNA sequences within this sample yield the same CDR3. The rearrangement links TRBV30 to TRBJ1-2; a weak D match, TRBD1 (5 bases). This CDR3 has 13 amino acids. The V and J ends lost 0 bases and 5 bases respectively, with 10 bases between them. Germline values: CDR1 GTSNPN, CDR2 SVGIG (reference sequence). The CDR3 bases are TGTGCCTGGAGTGTATACGGGGGATATGGCTACACCTTC. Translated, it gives CAWSVYGGYGYTF. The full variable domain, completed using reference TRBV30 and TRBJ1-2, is SQTIHQWPATLVQPVGSPLSLECTVEGTSNPNLYWYRQAAGRGLQLLFYSVGIGQISSEVPQNLSASRPQDRQFILSSKKLLLSDSGFYLCAWSVYGGYGYTFGSGTRLTVV.

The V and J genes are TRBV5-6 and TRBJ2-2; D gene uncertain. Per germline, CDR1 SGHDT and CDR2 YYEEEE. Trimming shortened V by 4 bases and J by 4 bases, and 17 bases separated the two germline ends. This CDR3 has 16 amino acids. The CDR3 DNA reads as TGTGCCAGCAGCCCGCAAAGGACCCTCGTCACCGGGGAGCTGTTTTTT. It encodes CASSPQRTLVTGELFF. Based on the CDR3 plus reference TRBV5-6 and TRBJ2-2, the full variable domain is DAGVTQSPTHLIKTRGQQVTLRCSPKSGHDTVSWYQQALGQGPQFIFQYYEEEERQRGNFPDRFSGHQFPNYSSELNVNALLLGDSALYLCASSPQRTLVTGELFFGEGSRLTVL.